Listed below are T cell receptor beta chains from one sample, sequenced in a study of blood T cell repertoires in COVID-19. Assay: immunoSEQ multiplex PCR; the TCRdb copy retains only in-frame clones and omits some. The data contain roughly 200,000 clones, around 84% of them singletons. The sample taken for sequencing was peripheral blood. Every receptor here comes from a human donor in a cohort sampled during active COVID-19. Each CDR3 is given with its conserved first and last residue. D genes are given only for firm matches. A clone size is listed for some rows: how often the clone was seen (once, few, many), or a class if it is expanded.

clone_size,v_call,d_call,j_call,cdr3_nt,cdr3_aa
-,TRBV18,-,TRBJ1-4,TGTGCCAGCTCACCAACCCGCGATTATGAAAAACTGTTTTTT,CASSPTRDYEKLFF
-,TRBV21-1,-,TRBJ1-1,TGTGCCAGCAGCGCCCCCCCCAGCAGGGGGGCCACTGAAGCTTTCTTT,CASSAPPSRGATEAFF
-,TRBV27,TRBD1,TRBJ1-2,TGTGCCAGCAGTTTATACCCCGACCGGGACAGGGGAGGCTACACCTTC,CASSLYPDRDRGGYTF
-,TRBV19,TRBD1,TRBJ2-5,TGTGCCAGTAGTATGGCGGACAGGGAAGAGACCCAGTACTTC,CASSMADREETQYF
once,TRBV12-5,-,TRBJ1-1,TGTGCTAGTGGTTTCAGGGGCCAGAACACTGAAGCTTTCTTT,CASGFRGQNTEAFF
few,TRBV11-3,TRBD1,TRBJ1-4,TGTGCCAGCAGCTTCGGACAGGGATATGGGAAACTGTTTTTT,CASSFGQGYGKLFF
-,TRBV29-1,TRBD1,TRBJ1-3,TGCAGCGTTGGGACAGGGGGCCCTGGAAACACCATATATTTT,CSVGTGGPGNTIYF
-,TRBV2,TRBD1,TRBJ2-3,TGTGCCAGCAGTAGAGGACAGGGGGCCTTCACAGATACGCAGTATTTT,CASSRGQGAFTDTQYF
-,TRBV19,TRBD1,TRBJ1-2,TGTGCCAGTAGTAGACAGGGGGGGACGTATGGCTACACCTTC,CASSRQGGTYGYTF
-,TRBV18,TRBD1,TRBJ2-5,TGTGCCAGCTCACCAACCCACAGGGGAAAAGAGACCCAGTACTTC,CASSPTHRGKETQYF
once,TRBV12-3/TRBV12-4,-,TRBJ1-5,TGTGCCAGCAGTACTGACAGGCGGCCCCAGCATTTT,CASSTDRRPQHF
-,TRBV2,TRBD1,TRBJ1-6,TGTGCCAGCAGTGGGGACAGGGTTTATTCACCCCTCCACTTT,CASSGDRVYSPLHF
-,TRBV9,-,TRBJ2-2,TGTGCCAGCAGCATTTCGAGGGGGGGCTCCGGGGAGCTGTTTTTT,CASSISRGGSGELFF
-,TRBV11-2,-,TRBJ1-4,TGTGCCAGCAGCTTTAACCAGGGCAGTGAAAAACTGTTTTTT,CASSFNQGSEKLFF
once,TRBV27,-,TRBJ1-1,TGTGCCAGCAGTCGATATACATTGAACACTGAAGCTTTCTTT,CASSRYTLNTEAFF
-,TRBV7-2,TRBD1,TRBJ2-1,TGTGCCAGCAGCCAGCCGACAGGGGGAAGGATTAATGAGCAGTTCTTC,CASSQPTGGRINEQFF
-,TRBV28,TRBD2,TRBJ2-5,TGTGCCAGCAGTCAGAATTCGGGAGGAACGGAGACCCAGTACTTC,CASSQNSGGTETQYF
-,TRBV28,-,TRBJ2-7,TGTGCCAGCAGCCGGAGGAGGGAGCAGTACTTC,CASSRRREQYF
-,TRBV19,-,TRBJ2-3,TGTGCCAGTAGGGGACAAAGCACAGATACGCAGTATTTT,CASRGQSTDTQYF
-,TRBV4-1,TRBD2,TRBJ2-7,TGCGCCAGCAGCCAAGAAATTGCTAGCGGGACGTACGAGCAGTACTTC,CASSQEIASGTYEQYF
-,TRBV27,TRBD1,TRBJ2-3,TGTGCCAGCACAAACACAGGGGCGCGGGATACGCAGTATTTT,CASTNTGARDTQYF
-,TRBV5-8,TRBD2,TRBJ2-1,TGTGCCAGCAGCTTGACCGGCGGGGGGAGGGATGAGCAGTTCTTC,CASSLTGGGRDEQFF
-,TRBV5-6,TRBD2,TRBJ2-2,TGTGCCAGCCGCCGGACTAGCGGGACCGGGGAGCTGTTTTTT,CASRRTSGTGELFF
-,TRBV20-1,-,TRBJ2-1,TGCAGTGCTAGTTACAGTATCCCCCCCAATGAGCAGTTCTTC,CSASYSIPPNEQFF
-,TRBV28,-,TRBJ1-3,TGTGCCAGCAGTTCCCCTAGGCACACCATATATTTT,CASSSPRHTIYF
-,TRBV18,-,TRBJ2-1,TGTGCCAGCTCATCTCGGGATGAGCAGTTCTTC,CASSSRDEQFF
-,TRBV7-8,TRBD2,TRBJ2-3,TGTGCCAGCAGCTTAGATCGACTAGCGGGGGGGAGGTATTTT,CASSLDRLAGGRYF
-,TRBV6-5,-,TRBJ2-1,TGTGCCAGCAGTTCGTCCTCGTACAATGAGCAGTTCTTC,CASSSSSYNEQFF
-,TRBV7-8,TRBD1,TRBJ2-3,TGTGCCAGCAGCTTAAGGCCAACAGGGGCACATGATACGCAGTATTTT,CASSLRPTGAHDTQYF
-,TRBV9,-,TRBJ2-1,TGTGCCAGCAGCGTACGGAGCGCGTTCACCTACAATGAGCAGTTCTTC,CASSVRSAFTYNEQFF
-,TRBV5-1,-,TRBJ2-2,TGCGCCAGCAGCCATGGGACTCCCGGGGAGCTGTTTTTT,CASSHGTPGELFF
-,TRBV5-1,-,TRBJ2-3,TGCGCCAGCAGGCTACCCCGCCAGGACAGCACCACAGATACGCAGTATTTT,CASRLPRQDSTTDTQYF
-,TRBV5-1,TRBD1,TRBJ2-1,TGCGCCAGCAGCTTGGACGGGACAGGGGTTAATGAGCAGTTCTTC,CASSLDGTGVNEQFF
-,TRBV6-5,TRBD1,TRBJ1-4,TGTGCCAGCAGCAAACAGGGGGTGGGTGAAAAACTGTTTTTT,CASSKQGVGEKLFF
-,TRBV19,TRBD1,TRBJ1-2,TGTGCCAGCTACGAACAGGGACAGCTCTACACCTTC,CASYEQGQLYTF
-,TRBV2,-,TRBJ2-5,TGTGCCAGGGGCACAGGGGGGGGGACCCAGTACTTC,CARGTGGGTQYF
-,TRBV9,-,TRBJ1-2,TGTGCCAGCAGCCCAACGTTGGGGCTTCGGTATGGCTACACCTTC,CASSPTLGLRYGYTF
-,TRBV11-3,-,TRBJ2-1,TGTGCCAGCAGCTTAGCTCGCGATAATGAGCAGTTCTTC,CASSLARDNEQFF
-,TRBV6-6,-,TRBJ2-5,TGTGCCAGCAGTTTACCCCCGGGGCAAGAGACCCAGTACTTC,CASSLPPGQETQYF
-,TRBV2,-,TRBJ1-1,TGTGCCGGAAAAGGACAGATGAACACTGAAGCTTTCTTT,CAGKGQMNTEAFF
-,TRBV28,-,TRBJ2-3,TGTGCCACCTTAGAGGGACTTTCGACAGATACGCAGTATTTT,CATLEGLSTDTQYF
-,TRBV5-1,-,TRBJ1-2,TGCGCCAGCAGCCGGGGGGACGCGTCGGGGAACTATGGCTACACCTTC,CASSRGDASGNYGYTF
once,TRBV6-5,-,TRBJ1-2,TGTGCCAGCAGTCACCACAGGAGCTATGGCTACACCTTC,CASSHHRSYGYTF
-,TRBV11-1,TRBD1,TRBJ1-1,TGTGCCAGCAGCTCGAGGGACAGGATGAACACTGAAGCTTTCTTT,CASSSRDRMNTEAFF
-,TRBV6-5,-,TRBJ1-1,TGTGCCAGCAGGGAGGACGGGAACACTGAAGCTTTCTTT,CASREDGNTEAFF
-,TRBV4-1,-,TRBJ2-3,TGCGCCAGCAGCCAAGACGGGGGGCGTACAGATACGCAGTATTTT,CASSQDGGRTDTQYF
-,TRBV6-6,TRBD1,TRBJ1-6,TGTGCCAGCAGTCAGGGGGTTGGAAATTCACCCCTCCACTTT,CASSQGVGNSPLHF
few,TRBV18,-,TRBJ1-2,TGTGCCAGCTCACCGGAGGAGGATGGCTACACCTTC,CASSPEEDGYTF
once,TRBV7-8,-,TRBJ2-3,TGTGCCAGCAGCACCCCGGGGGGCCCGGCAGATACGCAGTATTTT,CASSTPGGPADTQYF